Listed below are T cell receptor beta chains from one sample, sequenced in a study of blood T cell repertoires in COVID-19. The method was immunoSEQ multiplex PCR; TCRdb's version includes in-frame clones alone and lacks a portion of them. Seen here are approximately 70,000 clones, more than 70% observed once, and the top ten hold 5.5% to 7%. Specimen: peripheral blood. Receptors were obtained from a woman aged 70-85 years with acute or convalescent COVID-19. Each CDR3 is given with its conserved first and last residue. Each record gives: J gene, V gene, D gene, clone size, CDR3 DNA, CDR3 protein. D genes are given only for firm matches. Only some rows state a clone size, as once, few, many or a class for expanded clones.

j_gene: TRBJ2-3
v_gene: TRBV18
d_gene: -
abundance: -
CDR3nt: TGTGCCAGCTCACCTCGGCGGGGAGATACGCAGTATTTT
CDR3aa: CASSPRRGDTQYF

j_gene: TRBJ2-7
v_gene: TRBV7-9
d_gene: TRBD1
abundance: -
CDR3nt: TGTGCCAGCAGCCACGCGACAGGGCGATACGAGCAGTACTTC
CDR3aa: CASSHATGRYEQYF

j_gene: TRBJ1-5
v_gene: TRBV3-1/TRBV3-2
d_gene: -
abundance: -
CDR3nt: TGTGCCAGCAGCCATGAGGGCCCTCAGCCCCAGCATTTT
CDR3aa: CASSHEGPQPQHF

j_gene: TRBJ1-1
v_gene: TRBV28
d_gene: -
abundance: -
CDR3nt: TGTGCCAGCAGGCAAGGGGGTGTGAACACTGAAGCTTTCTTT
CDR3aa: CASRQGGVNTEAFF

j_gene: TRBJ2-1
v_gene: TRBV6-1
d_gene: TRBD2
abundance: -
CDR3nt: TGTGCCAGCAGTGAAAAGGCGGGGGGCTACAATGAGCAGTTCTTC
CDR3aa: CASSEKAGGYNEQFF

j_gene: TRBJ1-1
v_gene: TRBV5-6
d_gene: TRBD1
abundance: -
CDR3nt: TGTGCCAGCAGGCAGACAGGGGGCGAAACTGAAGCTTTCTTT
CDR3aa: CASRQTGGETEAFF

j_gene: TRBJ2-1
v_gene: TRBV9
d_gene: -
abundance: -
CDR3nt: TGTGCCAGCAGCGGGAGCGGGCTCTACAATGAGCAGTTCTTC
CDR3aa: CASSGSGLYNEQFF

j_gene: TRBJ1-3
v_gene: TRBV6-6
d_gene: -
abundance: -
CDR3nt: TGTGCCAGCAGTTACGACACCTCTGGAAACACCATATATTTT
CDR3aa: CASSYDTSGNTIYF

j_gene: TRBJ2-2
v_gene: TRBV3-1/TRBV3-2
d_gene: -
abundance: -
CDR3nt: TGTGCCAGCAGCCAGGTGGCCCGGGGGTCCGGGGAGCTGTTTTTT
CDR3aa: CASSQVARGSGELFF

j_gene: TRBJ2-1
v_gene: TRBV27
d_gene: TRBD2
abundance: -
CDR3nt: TGTGCCAGCACCCGACTAGCGGGGAACAATGAGCAGTTCTTC
CDR3aa: CASTRLAGNNEQFF

j_gene: TRBJ2-2
v_gene: TRBV5-1
d_gene: TRBD1
abundance: -
CDR3nt: TGCGCCAGCAGCGTCGGACAGGGGAACGGGGAGCTGTTTTTT
CDR3aa: CASSVGQGNGELFF

j_gene: TRBJ1-2
v_gene: TRBV29-1
d_gene: -
abundance: -
CDR3nt: TGCAGCGTTGGTCCCGGGGAGAACTATGGCTACACCTTC
CDR3aa: CSVGPGENYGYTF

j_gene: TRBJ1-5
v_gene: TRBV12-3/TRBV12-4
d_gene: TRBD1
abundance: -
CDR3nt: TGTGCCAGCAGTTTGACAGGGGACCAGCCCCAGCATTTT
CDR3aa: CASSLTGDQPQHF

j_gene: TRBJ1-2
v_gene: TRBV12-3/TRBV12-4
d_gene: -
abundance: once
CDR3nt: TGTGCCAGCGTCGCGAGGTATGGCTACACCTTC
CDR3aa: CASVARYGYTF

j_gene: TRBJ1-2
v_gene: TRBV28
d_gene: -
abundance: -
CDR3nt: TGTGCCAGCAGCACGCCCGCCGGCAGGCCTAACTATGGCTACACCTTC
CDR3aa: CASSTPAGRPNYGYTF

j_gene: TRBJ2-6
v_gene: TRBV15
d_gene: -
abundance: -
CDR3nt: TGTGCCACCAGCCCGGGGGCTGGGGCCAACGTCCTGACTTTC
CDR3aa: CATSPGAGANVLTF

j_gene: TRBJ2-7
v_gene: TRBV4-2
d_gene: TRBD2
abundance: -
CDR3nt: TGTGCCAGCAGCCAAGCCATTAGCGGGGGCTTGGCCTACGAGCAGTACTTC
CDR3aa: CASSQAISGGLAYEQYF

j_gene: TRBJ1-3
v_gene: TRBV6-1
d_gene: -
abundance: -
CDR3nt: TGTGCCAGCAGTGAATCGGCGGATGGAAACACCATATATTTT
CDR3aa: CASSESADGNTIYF

j_gene: TRBJ2-3
v_gene: TRBV29-1
d_gene: -
abundance: few
CDR3nt: TGCAGCTTCCTGGACTTCACAGATACGCAGTATTTT
CDR3aa: CSFLDFTDTQYF

j_gene: TRBJ1-1
v_gene: TRBV9
d_gene: TRBD1
abundance: -
CDR3nt: TGTGCCAGCAGCTTCACAGGGGACACTGAAGCTTTCTTT
CDR3aa: CASSFTGDTEAFF

j_gene: TRBJ1-2
v_gene: TRBV7-3
d_gene: TRBD1
abundance: -
CDR3nt: TGTGCCAGCAGCCCCTCAGGGGGCGGGGGAGGCTACACCTTC
CDR3aa: CASSPSGGGGGYTF

j_gene: TRBJ2-2
v_gene: TRBV20-1
d_gene: -
abundance: -
CDR3nt: TGCAGTGCTAGAGGGCCCGGGGAGCTGTTTTTT
CDR3aa: CSARGPGELFF

j_gene: TRBJ2-1
v_gene: TRBV11-2
d_gene: -
abundance: -
CDR3nt: TGTGCCAGCAGCCCCTCCTCAGCTAGGTACAATGAGCAGTTCTTC
CDR3aa: CASSPSSARYNEQFF

j_gene: TRBJ2-7
v_gene: TRBV7-9
d_gene: TRBD1
abundance: few
CDR3nt: TGTGCCAGCACCGGGACAGCCTACGAGCAGTACTTC
CDR3aa: CASTGTAYEQYF

j_gene: TRBJ1-1
v_gene: TRBV4-3
d_gene: -
abundance: -
CDR3nt: TGCGCCAGCAGCCAAGACATGAGGACTGAAGCTTTCTTT
CDR3aa: CASSQDMRTEAFF

j_gene: TRBJ2-7
v_gene: TRBV30
d_gene: TRBD1
abundance: few
CDR3nt: TGTGCCTGGAGTGTACGGGACAGCCAGTACTTC
CDR3aa: CAWSVRDSQYF

j_gene: TRBJ2-2
v_gene: TRBV30
d_gene: -
abundance: once
CDR3nt: TGTGCCTGGAGCGGAAACCCAGGGGTCTCCTCGGTGGGCGGGGAGCTGTTTTTT
CDR3aa: CAWSGNPGVSSVGGELFF

j_gene: TRBJ1-5
v_gene: TRBV23-1
d_gene: TRBD1
abundance: -
CDR3nt: TGCGCCAGGCTACAGGGGACAAGCGGCAATCAGCCCCAGCATTTT
CDR3aa: CARLQGTSGNQPQHF

j_gene: TRBJ1-6
v_gene: TRBV6-1
d_gene: -
abundance: -
CDR3nt: TGTGCCAGCAGTGAAGTTTCGGCCCCCACGGGGTCACCCCTCCACTTT
CDR3aa: CASSEVSAPTGSPLHF

j_gene: TRBJ2-1
v_gene: TRBV5-1
d_gene: -
abundance: -
CDR3nt: TGCGCCAGCAGAGAGGGCTATGAGCAGTTCTTC
CDR3aa: CASREGYEQFF

j_gene: TRBJ1-4
v_gene: TRBV16
d_gene: TRBD1
abundance: -
CDR3nt: TGTGCCAGCAGCCGGACAGGCCCTAATGAAAAACTGTTTTTT
CDR3aa: CASSRTGPNEKLFF

j_gene: TRBJ2-2
v_gene: TRBV19
d_gene: TRBD2
abundance: -
CDR3nt: TGTGCCAGTAGTCCTGGACTAGCGGGCAACACCGGGGAGCTGTTTTTT
CDR3aa: CASSPGLAGNTGELFF

j_gene: TRBJ2-3
v_gene: TRBV19
d_gene: -
abundance: -
CDR3nt: TGTGCCAGTAGTCCCATAGTCAAACCTAGCACAGATACGCAGTATTTT
CDR3aa: CASSPIVKPSTDTQYF

j_gene: TRBJ2-1
v_gene: TRBV5-1
d_gene: TRBD1
abundance: -
CDR3nt: TGCGCCAGCAGCTCCCGTGGACAGGGGGGGACATCCTACAATGAGCAGTTCTTC
CDR3aa: CASSSRGQGGTSYNEQFF

j_gene: TRBJ1-1
v_gene: TRBV29-1
d_gene: TRBD1
abundance: -
CDR3nt: TGCAGCGTTGGTCTGGGCACAGGGGCAAGGTTGAACACTGAAGCTTTCTTT
CDR3aa: CSVGLGTGARLNTEAFF

j_gene: TRBJ1-1
v_gene: TRBV7-9
d_gene: -
abundance: few
CDR3nt: TGTGCCAGCAGCTCTAGACGGGAAGCTTTCTTT
CDR3aa: CASSSRREAFF

j_gene: TRBJ1-1
v_gene: TRBV14
d_gene: -
abundance: -
CDR3nt: TGTGCCAGCAGCTCGGGACAAGGGGCTTTCTTT
CDR3aa: CASSSGQGAFF

j_gene: TRBJ2-7
v_gene: TRBV28
d_gene: TRBD1
abundance: -
CDR3nt: TGTGCCAGCAGGCGGGACAGGGCTTACGAGCAGTACTTC
CDR3aa: CASRRDRAYEQYF

j_gene: TRBJ2-1
v_gene: TRBV30
d_gene: TRBD2
abundance: once
CDR3nt: TGTGCCTGGGGACTAGCGGGAGGAAATGAGCAGTTCTTC
CDR3aa: CAWGLAGGNEQFF

j_gene: TRBJ1-1
v_gene: TRBV25-1
d_gene: -
abundance: -
CDR3nt: TGTGCCAGCAGTGAATGGGAGGACCCTGAAGCTTTCTTT
CDR3aa: CASSEWEDPEAFF

j_gene: TRBJ1-4
v_gene: TRBV18
d_gene: TRBD1
abundance: -
CDR3nt: TGTGCCAGCTCACCTACGGGACAGAATAATGAAAAACTGTTTTTT
CDR3aa: CASSPTGQNNEKLFF

j_gene: TRBJ2-7
v_gene: TRBV4-1
d_gene: -
abundance: -
CDR3nt: TGCGCCAGCAGCCAATCCACTGTCCACGAGCAGTACTTC
CDR3aa: CASSQSTVHEQYF

j_gene: TRBJ2-3
v_gene: TRBV2
d_gene: TRBD1
abundance: -
CDR3nt: TGTGCCAGCAGTGATCGGACAGGGGCCCCAGATACGCAGTATTTT
CDR3aa: CASSDRTGAPDTQYF

j_gene: TRBJ2-5
v_gene: TRBV9
d_gene: -
abundance: -
CDR3nt: TGTGCCAGCAGCGTGGGGACTCAGCAGACCCAGTACTTC
CDR3aa: CASSVGTQQTQYF

j_gene: TRBJ2-6
v_gene: TRBV19
d_gene: -
abundance: few
CDR3nt: TGTGCCAGTAGTATTCGACAGCCAGGAGCCAACGTCCTGACTTTC
CDR3aa: CASSIRQPGANVLTF

j_gene: TRBJ1-3
v_gene: TRBV7-9
d_gene: -
abundance: -
CDR3nt: TGTGCCAGCAGCTTGTTCGGCAGGGAAAAGAGAAACACCATATATTTT
CDR3aa: CASSLFGREKRNTIYF

j_gene: TRBJ2-2
v_gene: TRBV7-3
d_gene: TRBD1
abundance: -
CDR3nt: TGTGCCAGCAGCCCGGGGACAGGGAACACCGGGGAGCTGTTTTTT
CDR3aa: CASSPGTGNTGELFF